The rows below give T cell receptor beta chains drawn from one sample of a study of CD8+ T cells in alopecia areata. Some clones are missing from TCRdb's copy, which holds only in-frame ones; the method was immunoSEQ multiplex PCR. The sample lists roughly 250,000 clones, around two thirds occurring once. Here the sequenced sample was CD4+ T cells sorted from blood, taken at week 0. The receptors were gathered from a human donor with alopecia areata. CDR3s include the opening cysteine and the closing phenylalanine or tryptophan. The order of the fields is J gene, D gene, clone size, V gene, CDR3 protein, CDR3 DNA. D genes are given only for firm matches. Expanded clones get a size class; other rows say once, few or many, or leave the size out.

TRBJ2-5 | TRBD2 | . | TRBV7-2 | CASTHGGVRETQYF | TGTGCCAGCACCCACGGGGGGGTGCGAGAGACCCAGTACTTC
TRBJ2-1 | . | . | TRBV29-1 | CSVRGPGENEQFF | TGCAGCGTGCGGGGTCCCGGGGAAAATGAGCAGTTCTTC
TRBJ2-2 | . | . | TRBV9 | CASSAGGPDTGELFF | TGTGCCAGCAGCGCCGGGGGCCCGGACACCGGGGAGCTGTTTTTT
TRBJ1-2 | . | . | TRBV7-2 | CVEGNYGYTF | TGTGTCGAGGGGAACTATGGCTACACCTTC
TRBJ2-7 | . | . | TRBV28 | CASSFNRVHEQYF | TGTGCCAGCAGTTTCAACAGGGTTCACGAGCAGTACTTC
TRBJ2-7 | . | few | TRBV7-9 | CASSLEGGPSYEQYF | TGTGCCAGCAGCTTAGAGGGCGGACCCTCCTACGAGCAGTACTTC
TRBJ1-2 | . | . | TRBV2 | CASSEERSNYGYTF | TGTGCCAGCAGTGAAGAGAGGAGTAACTATGGCTACACCTTC
TRBJ1-3 | . | . | TRBV9 | CASSVSGEAGNTIYF | TGTGCCAGCAGCGTTTCTGGAGAAGCTGGAAACACCATATATTTT
TRBJ2-3 | . | . | TRBV13 | CASSLGPGGMSTDTQYF | TGTGCCAGCAGCTTAGGCCCCGGGGGAATGAGCACAGATACGCAGTATTTT
TRBJ2-5 | TRBD1 | . | TRBV10-3 | CAISATGTAGETQYF | TGTGCCATCAGTGCAACCGGGACAGCTGGAGAGACCCAGTACTTC
TRBJ1-6 | . | . | TRBV30 | CAWSVGLGRTDSPLHF | TGTGCCTGGAGTGTCGGATTGGGGAGAACCGATTCACCCCTCCACTTT
TRBJ2-2 | . | . | TRBV6-5 | CASSFTGELFF | TGTGCCAGCAGTTTCACCGGGGAGCTGTTTTTT
TRBJ1-6 | . | . | TRBV2 | CASSEPGAVMPPLHF | TGTGCCAGCAGTGAACCCGGGGCGGTAATGCCACCCCTCCACTTT
TRBJ2-7 | TRBD1 | . | TRBV30 | CAWRAGTGAYEQYF | TGTGCCTGGAGAGCCGGGACAGGGGCCTACGAGCAGTACTTC
TRBJ2-7 | . | . | TRBV7-2 | CASSPRQVSEQYF | TGTGCCAGCAGCCCGCGACAGGTCTCGGAGCAGTACTTC
TRBJ2-5 | TRBD1 | . | TRBV5-1 | CASLDRGQRGETQYF | TGCGCCAGTTTAGACAGGGGACAAAGGGGAGAGACCCAGTACTTC
TRBJ1-1 | . | . | TRBV4-1 | CASSQDTASDEAFF | TGCGCCAGCAGCCAAGATACAGCGAGCGATGAAGCTTTCTTT
TRBJ2-3 | TRBD1 | . | TRBV2 | CASSFDRGKSDTQYF | TGTGCCAGCAGTTTCGACAGGGGGAAGTCAGATACGCAGTATTTT
TRBJ1-3 | . | . | TRBV30 | CAWSSPGGVSGNTIYF | TGTGCCTGGAGCTCCCCTGGGGGGGTTTCTGGAAACACCATATATTTT
TRBJ1-1 | . | . | TRBV29-1 | CSVVFGLGNTEAFF | TGCAGCGTTGTTTTTGGGTTGGGGAACACTGAAGCTTTCTTT
TRBJ2-5 | TRBD1 | . | TRBV29-1 | CSGGQGGETQYF | TGCAGCGGCGGACAGGGCGGGGAGACCCAGTACTTC
TRBJ2-3 | . | . | TRBV29-1 | CSVEEAASTDTQYF | TGCAGCGTTGAAGAAGCGGCAAGCACAGATACGCAGTATTTT
TRBJ2-1 | . | . | TRBV20-1 | CSARLVSEQFF | TGCAGTGCTCGACTAGTCAGTGAGCAGTTCTTC
TRBJ2-7 | . | . | TRBV5-4 | CASSSRGSSYEQYF | TGTGCCAGCAGCTCCCGGGGGAGCTCCTACGAGCAGTACTTC
TRBJ2-4 | . | once | TRBV6-5 | CASSRDPKNIQYF | TGTGCCAGCAGTCGGGACCCCAAAAACATTCAGTACTTC
TRBJ2-1 | . | . | TRBV27 | CASSLYRAHSEQFF | TGTGCCAGCAGTTTATACAGGGCGCACAGTGAGCAGTTCTTC
TRBJ2-1 | . | . | TRBV9 | CASSVGAEPQGEQFF | TGTGCCAGCAGCGTAGGGGCCGAGCCCCAGGGTGAGCAGTTCTTC
TRBJ1-5 | . | . | TRBV7-2 | CASSLGGSQPQHF | TGTGCCAGCAGCTTAGGGGGGAGTCAGCCCCAGCATTTT
TRBJ2-3 | . | . | TRBV6-5 | CASRRSTSTDTQYF | TGTGCCAGCAGACGGAGTACTAGCACAGATACGCAGTATTTT